These 21 T cell receptor beta chains were all obtained from the same sample, sequenced in a study of blood T cell repertoires in COVID-19. Sequenced by immunoSEQ multiplex PCR; TCRdb stores in-frame clones only, minus some. The sample records over 80,000 clones, 80% to 90% being singletons. The material sequenced was peripheral blood. These receptors came from a human donor in a cohort sampled during active COVID-19.

The chain links TRBV6-1 to TRBJ1-3; D ambiguous. The germline V and J ends were trimmed by 3 bases and 0 bases, with 9 bases remaining between them. The CDR3 is 15 amino acids. CDR1 is MNHNS and CDR2 is SASEGT in the germline V gene. CDR3 residues: CASSDSADSGNTIYF. The CDR3 coding sequence is TGTGCCAGCAGTGACAGTGCCGACTCTGGAAACACCATATATTTT.

The V call is TRBV28, the J call TRBJ1-2, with 10 bases that match TRBD1. Germline CDR1 MDHEN, CDR2 SYDVKM. V dropped 6 bases and J dropped 4; count of bases not matched to a gene: 11. This CDR3 spans 16 amino acids. The CDR3 reads CASRETGGNRPYGYTF. The CDR3, as DNA: TGTGCCAGCAGGGAGACAGGGGGCAACCGTCCCTATGGCTACACCTTC.

The V gene is TRBV29-1, the J gene TRBJ2-7, with 11 bases matching TRBD2. V trimming: 8 bases; J trimming: 7 bases; junction bases outside the gene matches: 10. CDR1 and CDR2 from the germline V gene are SQVTM and ANQGSEA. The CDR3 extends over 13 amino acids. CDR3 loop: CSSLLAGDKEQYF. In DNA form, the CDR3 reads TGCAGCTCATTACTAGCGGGGGACAAAGAGCAGTACTTC.

This clone was observed a few times. V gene TRBV4-2 combines with J gene TRBJ2-1, with 14 bases lining up with TRBD2. CDR1 and CDR2 from the germline V gene are LGHNA and YNFKEQ. This CDR3 has 17 residues. J gave up 7 bases and V 0 bases, and 5 bases lay outside the gene matches. The CDR3 sequence is CASSQDLGTSGRNEQFF. Written as DNA, the CDR3 is TGTGCCAGCAGCCAAGACCTAGGGACTAGCGGGAGAAATGAGCAGTTCTTC.

This clone has only a few counts. The V gene is TRBV14, the J gene TRBJ2-1; the match to TRBD2 covers 10 bases. This CDR3 spans 17 amino acids. Germline CDR1 reads SGHDN; CDR2 reads FVKESK. Trimming cost V 2 bases and J 9 bases; bases outside gene matches: 13. The CDR3 region has the DNA TGTGCCAGCAGCCAAACTCCAGTGGGTCGACTAGCGGGTGAGCAGTTCTTC. Encoded protein: CASSQTPVGRLAGEQFF.

The chain carries TRBV29-1 and TRBJ2-1, with 7 bases identical to TRBD2. The CDR3 length is 14 residues. After removal of 7 bases from V and 3 bases from J, the junction contained 9 bases not matched to a gene. Germline CDR1 is SQVTM and CDR2 is ANQGSEA. The CDR3 region is CSASGTGGYNEQFF. DNA for the CDR3: TGCAGCGCCAGCGGGACCGGGGGCTACAATGAGCAGTTCTTC.

The chain combines TRBV5-5 with TRBJ2-7, with 8 bases identical to TRBD1. The CDR3 covers 14 residues. The V segment lost 2 bases and the J segment 3 bases; nucleotides outside the gene matches: 4. Germline values: CDR1 SGHKS, CDR2 YYEKEE (reference sequence). The CDR3 DNA sequence: TGTGCCAGCAGCTTATCCGGGACAGGCTACGAGCAGTACTTC. Translating it yields CASSLSGTGYEQYF.

This rearrangement joins TRBV6-6 to TRBJ1-6; 9 bases match TRBD1. This CDR3 contains 14 residues. Germline V gene data show CDR1 as MNHNY and CDR2 as SVGAGI (reference sequence). V was clipped by 6 bases and J by 10 bases; unmatched bases: 7. The CDR3 protein is CASSPTGGVSPLHF. The CDR3, as DNA: TGTGCCAGCAGCCCCACAGGGGGCGTCTCACCCCTCCACTTT.

This chain uses TRBV4-1 with TRBJ1-2; TRBD1 might be the D (5 bases). V shed 7 bases and J shed 8 bases, with 14 bases lying between them. The CDR3 has 12 amino acids. Germline CDR1 reads MGHRA; CDR2 reads YSYEKL. Here the CDR3 DNA reads TGCGCCAGCAACCATGCCGGGGGAGGCTACACCTTC. Its protein is CASNHAGGGYTF.

The chain employs TRBV9 and TRBJ2-1, with TRBD2 matching 9 bases. The V and J ends lost 3 bases and 7 bases, in that order; junction bases with no gene match: 8. CDR1 and CDR2 from the germline V gene are SGDLS and YYNGEE. This CDR3 spans 15 amino acids. CDR3 in amino acids: CASSAPASGINEQFF. CDR3 in DNA: TGTGCCAGCAGCGCGCCGGCTAGCGGGATAAATGAGCAGTTCTTC.

This chain links TRBV2 with TRBJ2-5; TRBD1 aligns across 10 bases. J lost 5 bases, V lost 10 bases, and 10 bases had no gene match. CDR3 length: 14 amino acids. The germline gives CDR1 SNHLY, CDR2 FYNNEI. This CDR3 reads CATADRGSGETQYF. The CDR3, as DNA: TGTGCCACTGCGGACAGGGGGTCGGGGGAGACCCAGTACTTC.

V usage is TRBV5-6 and J usage is TRBJ1-6, with 9 bases fitting TRBD1. This CDR3 comprises 16 residues. Per the germline V gene, CDR1 is SGHDT and CDR2 is YYEEEE. V lost 4 bases, J lost 6 bases, and 8 bases stayed unmatched. The DNA for the CDR3 is TGTGCCAGCAGCCCTCGGACAGGGGCCCTTAATTCACCCCTCCACTTT. This codes for CASSPRTGALNSPLHF.

V usage is TRBV7-2 and J usage is TRBJ1-1, with a tentative D call TRBD1 (6 bases). V dropped 2 bases and J dropped 6 bases, with 16 bases sitting between them. Germline CDR1 SGHTA, CDR2 FQGNSA. The CDR3 extends over 15 amino acids. The CDR3 region has the DNA TGTGCCAGCAGCTTATTTGGCAGGGGTGAATCTGAAGCTTTCTTT. Protein sequence: CASSLFGRGESEAFF.

The chain couples TRBV18 to TRBJ1-1; TRBD1 matches 7 bases. This CDR3 comprises 16 residues. CDR1 is KGHSH, CDR2 LQKENI, per germline. Trimming removed 3 bases from V and 1 base from J; junction bases left unmatched: 8. The CDR3 here is CASSPPSGTENTEAFF. The CDR3 nucleotides read TGTGCCAGCTCACCTCCTTCCGGGACAGAGAACACTGAAGCTTTCTTT.

Here the CDR3 DNA reads TGTGCCAGCAGCTCCGGGACAGGGTGGTCTGGAAACACCATATATTTT. Its translation is CASSSGTGWSGNTIYF. The rearrangement links TRBV7-2 to TRBJ1-3, with 9 bases aligning to TRBD1. The ends lost 4 bases at V and 1 base at J; junction bases unmatched: 5. This CDR3 has 16 amino acids. Germline-derived CDR1 and CDR2 are SGHTA and FQGNSA.

The chain uses TRBV11-2 and TRBJ2-2; a weak D match, TRBD1 (6 bases). The CDR3 spans 16 residues. The ends were cut back, 4 bases at V and 5 bases at J, with 17 bases in the middle. Germline V gene data show CDR1 as SGHAT and CDR2 as FQNNGV. As DNA, the CDR3 is TGTGCCAGCAGCTATATTAGGGCAGGGGTAACCGGGGAGCTGTTTTTT. It translates to CASSYIRAGVTGELFF.

This rearrangement joins TRBV27 to TRBJ2-5; TRBD2 aligns across 11 bases. This CDR3 region has 13 residues. V lost 2 bases to trimming and J lost 14 bases; unmatched junction nucleotides: 7. In germline, CDR1 is MNHEY, CDR2 SMNVEV (reference sequence). The CDR3 DNA reads TGTGCCAGCAGTTTAAGTATGGGACTAGCGGTTTACTTC. Protein: CASSLSMGLAVYF.

In DNA form, the CDR3 reads TGTGCCAGTAGATCCCCCCAGCGGGAGGGCTACGAGCAGTACTTC. Encoded protein: CASRSPQREGYEQYF. V usage is TRBV19 and J usage is TRBJ2-7; 10 bases are a match to TRBD2. Per germline, CDR1 LNHDA and CDR2 SQIVND (reference sequence). Germline trimming cut 6 bases from V and 3 bases from J; bases unmatched to any gene: 8. The CDR3 contains 15 residues.

The rearrangement joins TRBV6-5 to TRBJ1-6; 10 bases are a match to TRBD1. V trimming: 4 bases; J trimming: 10 bases; junction bases outside the gene matches: 4. The CDR3 has 14 residues. Germline CDR1 reads MNHEY; CDR2 reads SVGAGI. For the CDR3, the DNA is TGTGCCAGCAGTTCCGGGACAGGGGAATCACCCCTCCACTTT. This codes for CASSSGTGESPLHF.

This clone was counted between two and nine times. The V and J genes are TRBV11-1 and TRBJ1-1; 9 nucleotides line up with TRBD1. Germline CDR1 SGHAT, CDR2 FQDESV (reference sequence). Losses at the gene ends were 8 bases for V and 2 bases for J; bases not matched to a gene: 3. The CDR3 has 13 residues. The chain's CDR3 is CASGDRDNTEAFF. The CDR3 DNA follows: TGTGCCAGCGGGGACAGGGATAACACTGAAGCTTTCTTT.

V usage is TRBV28 and J usage is TRBJ2-7, with a weak D call TRBD2 (6 bases). CDR1 and CDR2 (germline): MDHEN, SYDVKM. Trimming left V 1 base short and J 4 bases short, with 17 bases between. CDR3 size: 16 residues. CDR3 residues: CASSLYGGTESYEQYF. DNA for the CDR3: TGTGCCAGCAGTTTATATGGCGGGACCGAATCTTACGAGCAGTACTTC. The full variable domain, its missing parts supplied by reference TRBV28 and TRBJ2-7, is DVKVTQSSRYLVKRTGEKVFLECVQDMDHENMFWYRQDPGLGLRLIYFSYDVKMKEKGDIPEGYSVSREKKERFSLILESASTNQTSMYLCASSLYGGTESYEQYFGPGTRLTVT.